A selection of T cell receptor beta chains follows, all from one sample in a study of shared clonotypes between healthy human individuals. Profiled with immunoSEQ multiplex PCR; TCRdb holds only in-frame clones, not every one. The table records millions of clones, approximately 94% of them present only once. The material sequenced was naive CD4+ T cells sorted from blood. These receptors all come from a man aged 18 to 30 in good health. The conserved cysteine and the conserved F or W are not part of the CDR3 here. Only some rows state a clone size, as once, few, many or a class for expanded clones.

j_gene: TRBJ2-5
abundance: NA
v_gene: TRBV29-1
CDR3aa: SVELETQY

j_gene: TRBJ1-2
abundance: NA
v_gene: TRBV7-9
CDR3aa: ASSSPPDGVSGYT

j_gene: TRBJ2-5
abundance: NA
v_gene: TRBV5-4
CDR3aa: ASSLNGGVQETQY

j_gene: TRBJ2-2
abundance: NA
v_gene: TRBV30
CDR3aa: AWTYRDTGELF

j_gene: TRBJ2-2
abundance: NA
v_gene: TRBV29-1
CDR3aa: SVEMPGELF

j_gene: TRBJ2-2
abundance: NA
v_gene: TRBV18
CDR3aa: ASSPEHLGELF

j_gene: TRBJ1-1
abundance: NA
v_gene: TRBV11-2
CDR3aa: ASSYSGAGSPEAF

j_gene: TRBJ2-1
abundance: NA
v_gene: TRBV4-1
CDR3aa: ASSQEIRGGVRHNNEQF

j_gene: TRBJ2-5
abundance: NA
v_gene: TRBV5-6
CDR3aa: ASSWGQGLQTQY

j_gene: TRBJ2-7
abundance: NA
v_gene: TRBV4-1
CDR3aa: ASSQIEAGAYEQY

j_gene: TRBJ2-3
abundance: NA
v_gene: TRBV5-1
CDR3aa: ASSFGGSGTDTQY

j_gene: TRBJ2-2
abundance: NA
v_gene: TRBV19
CDR3aa: ASKRYTGELF

j_gene: TRBJ2-1
abundance: NA
v_gene: TRBV18
CDR3aa: ASSSGDRDYNEQF

j_gene: TRBJ1-2
abundance: once
v_gene: TRBV5-8
CDR3aa: ASSLQLPGYT

j_gene: TRBJ2-2
abundance: NA
v_gene: TRBV11-3
CDR3aa: ASSLTVAGELF

j_gene: TRBJ2-3
abundance: NA
v_gene: TRBV4-2
CDR3aa: ASSQDRGLAALTDTQY

j_gene: TRBJ1-1
abundance: few
v_gene: TRBV6-5
CDR3aa: ASRGGSEAF

j_gene: TRBJ2-7
abundance: NA
v_gene: TRBV14
CDR3aa: ASSQGGYEQY

j_gene: TRBJ2-3
abundance: NA
v_gene: TRBV14
CDR3aa: ASSQRLHTDTQY

j_gene: TRBJ2-3
abundance: NA
v_gene: TRBV11-2
CDR3aa: ASSPGDWDGGTDTQY

j_gene: TRBJ2-2
abundance: NA
v_gene: TRBV19
CDR3aa: ASSIDANRGPNTGELF

j_gene: TRBJ1-5
abundance: NA
v_gene: TRBV2
CDR3aa: ASSLEEGNQPQH

j_gene: TRBJ2-7
abundance: NA
v_gene: TRBV6-1
CDR3aa: ASSRTGVYEQY

j_gene: TRBJ2-1
abundance: NA
v_gene: TRBV18
CDR3aa: ASSAGHLLYNEQF

j_gene: TRBJ1-3
abundance: NA
v_gene: TRBV18
CDR3aa: ASSPQGASGNTIY

j_gene: TRBJ2-5
abundance: NA
v_gene: TRBV19
CDR3aa: ASSKGTKETQY

j_gene: TRBJ1-6
abundance: NA
v_gene: TRBV5-1
CDR3aa: ASTRTGDNSPLH

j_gene: TRBJ2-2
abundance: NA
v_gene: TRBV9
CDR3aa: ASSGRALGGELF

j_gene: TRBJ2-7
abundance: NA
v_gene: TRBV18
CDR3aa: ASSPPSGAGTYEQY

j_gene: TRBJ2-6
abundance: NA
v_gene: TRBV30
CDR3aa: AWRAGPLSGANVLT

j_gene: TRBJ2-3
abundance: once
v_gene: TRBV5-4
CDR3aa: ASSPGLAGVADTQY

j_gene: TRBJ1-3
abundance: once
v_gene: TRBV18
CDR3aa: ASSMNDGDSGNTIY

j_gene: TRBJ1-3
abundance: NA
v_gene: TRBV10-3
CDR3aa: ATSTGPLSSGNTIY

j_gene: TRBJ1-1
abundance: few
v_gene: TRBV27
CDR3aa: ASSPRQKGGTEAF

j_gene: TRBJ2-7
abundance: NA
v_gene: TRBV11-2
CDR3aa: ASSPGRYREAYEQY

j_gene: TRBJ2-7
abundance: NA
v_gene: TRBV7-2
CDR3aa: ASSASGTSGQY

j_gene: TRBJ1-5
abundance: NA
v_gene: TRBV5-4
CDR3aa: ASSLDLTNQPQH

j_gene: TRBJ2-5
abundance: NA
v_gene: TRBV4-1
CDR3aa: ASSFNGGGLGETQY

j_gene: TRBJ1-3
abundance: NA
v_gene: TRBV7-9
CDR3aa: SGNTIY

j_gene: TRBJ1-2
abundance: NA
v_gene: TRBV27
CDR3aa: ASSSGRGRLEGYT

j_gene: TRBJ2-4
abundance: NA
v_gene: TRBV30
CDR3aa: AWNPGQGERGIQY

j_gene: TRBJ2-7
abundance: NA
v_gene: TRBV4-1
CDR3aa: ASSQDGGPTTYEQY

j_gene: TRBJ2-3
abundance: NA
v_gene: TRBV30
CDR3aa: AWGWDRGADTQY

j_gene: TRBJ1-2
abundance: NA
v_gene: TRBV11-2
CDR3aa: ASSAQTGTGYGYT

j_gene: TRBJ2-7
abundance: NA
v_gene: TRBV5-6
CDR3aa: ASSLGQGADEQY

j_gene: TRBJ1-5
abundance: few
v_gene: TRBV28
CDR3aa: ASSSLPSGQPQH